Given below is one T cell receptor beta chain in context. This sample was included in a study of blood T cell repertoires in COVID-19. Study information: Sites in the United States, Italy and Spain provided acute and convalescent COVID-19 samples. PBMCs, B-cell-depleted T cells, or T cells were the source of the cDNA or gDNA that made up the material.

Trimming pared 2 bases from V and 5 bases from J, leaving 4 bases between. The CDR3 loop spans 12 amino acids. Per germline, CDR1 MDHEN and CDR2 SYDVKM. In the original analysis: Cell counts per sample came from amplifying reference gene primers. The table came from immunoSEQ multiplex PCR; TCRdb's copy has only in-frame clones and leaves some out. The DNA gave D and trimming, while V, J and clone size come from that table. This sample has about 110,000 clones; approximately 80% occur once, and the top ten carry 7.9%. This clonotype originated in a woman older than 75 with active or convalescent COVID-19. The chain joins TRBV28 to TRBJ1-5; D gene unclear. The sample consisted of peripheral blood. CDR3: CASSLQYQPQHF. CDR3 bases: TGTGCCAGCAGTTTACAATATCAGCCCCAGCATTTT.